This entry lists 14 T cell receptor beta chains sequenced from one sample in a study of shared clonotypes between healthy human individuals. Naivety among CD8 cells was defined by CD45RO negativity and positive CCR7 selection, thereby excluding terminally differentiated effector memory CD45RA+ cells. Produced via immunoSEQ multiplex PCR; TCRdb's table is partial and in-frame only. The sample shows about 2 million clones, roughly 94% of them seen only once. The specimen was naive CD8+ T cells sorted from blood. Source of these receptors: a man between 18 and 29 years old in good health.

The chain links TRBV27 to TRBJ2-2, with D possibly called TRBD1 or TRBD2 (6 bases each). The V end lost 5 bases, the J end lost 3 bases, and 10 bases lay between the germline ends. CDR3 length equals 14 residues. Germline V gene lookup returns CDR1 MNHEY and CDR2 SMNVEV (reference sequence). This chain's CDR3 is CASSRGPDTGELFF. The CDR3 nucleotides read TGTGCCAGCAGTCGGGGGCCTGACACCGGGGAGCTGTTTTTT.

This chain connects TRBV9 to TRBJ1-2, with D unresolved. Germline CDR1 reads SGDLS; CDR2 reads YYNGEE. V shed 4 bases and J shed 0 bases, with 13 bases lying between them. There are 15 residues in the CDR3. This CDR3 is CASSPDGFTNYGYTF. Written as DNA, the CDR3 is TGTGCCAGCAGCCCGGACGGTTTCACTAACTATGGCTACACCTTC.

This chain joins TRBV7-9 and TRBJ2-5; D gene uncertain. The CDR3 contains 14 residues. V dropped 2 bases and J dropped 7 bases, with 14 bases sitting between them. Germline values: CDR1 SEHNR, CDR2 FQNEAQ (reference sequence). The CDR3 here is CASSLPLDQRTQYF. In DNA, the CDR3 is TGTGCCAGCAGCTTACCCCTTGATCAGCGGACCCAGTACTTC.

The chain combines TRBV11-2 with TRBJ1-3; D is uncertain. V lost 0 bases to trimming and J lost 7 bases, with 7 bases between them. CDR3 length: 13 residues. The germline V gene encodes CDR1 SGHAT and CDR2 FQNNGV. The CDR3 is CASSLDGLNTIYF. The DNA of the CDR3 is TGTGCCAGCAGCTTAGATGGTCTCAACACCATATATTTT.

Turning to this clone: The same CDR3 can be traced to other DNA sequences in this sample. The V gene is TRBV29-1, the J gene TRBJ1-1; maybe TRBD1 (5 bases). The CDR3 runs 14 residues. CDR1 and CDR2 from the germline V gene are SQVTM and ANQGSEA. With 4 bases removed from V and 6 bases from J, the gap between germline ends came to 18 bases. This chain's CDR3 is CSVGLLGLGAEAFF. The DNA of the CDR3 is TGCAGCGTTGGACTACTCGGGCTGGGGGCTGAAGCTTTCTTT.

The J gene is TRBJ2-7, the V gene TRBV30; D is ambiguous. Germline CDR1 and CDR2: GTSNPN and SVGIG (reference sequence). This CDR3 is built from 12 residues. V lost 5 bases, J lost 2 bases, and 10 bases lay in between. CDR3 in DNA: TGTGCCTGGCCCGACCGGGCCTACGAGCAGTACTTC. This encodes CAWPDRAYEQYF. The full variable domain, in which reference TRBV30 and TRBJ2-7 provide the parts outside the CDR3, is SQTIHQWPATLVQPVGSPLSLECTVEGTSNPNLYWYRQAAGRGLQLLFYSVGIGQISSEVPQNLSASRPQDRQFILSSKKLLLSDSGFYLCAWPDRAYEQYFGPGTRLTVT.

The chain carries TRBV4-1 and TRBJ2-1; 11 bases match TRBD2. After removal of 5 bases from V and 5 bases from J, the junction contained 8 bases not matched to a gene. The CDR3 contains 16 residues. Germline loops: CDR1 MGHRA, CDR2 YSYEKL. CDR3 DNA sequence: TGCGCCAGCAGCTCTCAACTAGCGGGAGAGGACAATGAGCAGTTCTTC. It codes for CASSSQLAGEDNEQFF.

The V and J genes are TRBV7-9 and TRBJ1-2; D remains unclear. CDR1 is SEHNR and CDR2 is FQNEAQ in the germline V gene (reference sequence). V lost 7 bases, J lost 3 bases, and 9 bases lay in between. CDR3 size: 12 residues. Here the CDR3 DNA reads TGTGCCAGCACGCCAGGTGACTATGGCTACACCTTC. Translation gives CASTPGDYGYTF.

The chain links TRBV10-1 to TRBJ2-7; no clear D gene. The CDR3 extends over 12 amino acids. With 3 bases removed from V and 7 bases from J, the gap between germline ends came to 10 bases. CDR1 is WNHNN, CDR2 SYGVQD, per germline (reference sequence). CDR3 nucleotides: TGCGCCAGCAGTGAAGGTAGTGGTGAGCAGTACTTC. Its protein product is CASSEGSGEQYF.

This chain links TRBV4-3 with TRBJ2-7; weak D call: TRBD2 (6 bases). Between the trimmed V and J ends, which lost 4 bases and 0 bases, there was a span of 13 bases. This CDR3 has 15 amino acids. CDR1 and CDR2 (germline): LGHNA, YSLEER. CDR3 sequence reads: CASSLVSGSSYEQYF. CDR3 nucleotides: TGCGCCAGCAGCCTCGTGAGCGGGTCCTCCTACGAGCAGTACTTC.

The V call is TRBV5-1, the J call TRBJ2-7; 7 nucleotides match TRBD2. Germline CDR1 SGHRS, CDR2 YFSETQ. This CDR3 has 15 amino acids. V lost 0 bases and J lost 5; bases outside the gene matches: 8. Here the CDR3 reads CASSLAWAGVDEQYF. The DNA for the CDR3 is TGCGCCAGCAGCTTGGCCTGGGCGGGAGTGGACGAGCAGTACTTC.

The chain employs TRBV5-6 and TRBJ2-7; D is uncertain. The CDR3 contains 12 residues. Deletions cut 2 bases from V and 6 bases from J, with 9 bases between. Germline CDR1 is SGHDT and CDR2 is YYEEEE. The DNA for the CDR3 is TGTGCCAGCAGCTTATCGGTCGGCGAGCAGTACTTC. Amino acids: CASSLSVGEQYF.

This clone came up once. This chain uses TRBV13 with TRBJ2-2; D uncertain. The CDR3 loop spans 16 amino acids. Germline CDR1 reads PRHDT; CDR2 reads FYEKMQ (reference sequence). The V and J ends lost 0 bases and 5 bases respectively, with 13 bases between them. CDR3 sequence (DNA): TGTGCCAGCAGCTTAGGCCTCACCATTGGGACCGGGGAGCTGTTTTTT. Protein sequence: CASSLGLTIGTGELFF.

The rearrangement links TRBV7-9 to TRBJ2-5; D gene uncertain. Germline V CDR1 and CDR2: SEHNR, FQNEAQ (reference sequence). The V and J ends lost 7 bases and 3 bases respectively, with 9 bases between them. The CDR3 runs to 12 residues. In DNA, the CDR3 is TGTGCCAGCACAGCTAGGGAAGAGACCCAGTACTTC. It yields the protein CASTAREETQYF.